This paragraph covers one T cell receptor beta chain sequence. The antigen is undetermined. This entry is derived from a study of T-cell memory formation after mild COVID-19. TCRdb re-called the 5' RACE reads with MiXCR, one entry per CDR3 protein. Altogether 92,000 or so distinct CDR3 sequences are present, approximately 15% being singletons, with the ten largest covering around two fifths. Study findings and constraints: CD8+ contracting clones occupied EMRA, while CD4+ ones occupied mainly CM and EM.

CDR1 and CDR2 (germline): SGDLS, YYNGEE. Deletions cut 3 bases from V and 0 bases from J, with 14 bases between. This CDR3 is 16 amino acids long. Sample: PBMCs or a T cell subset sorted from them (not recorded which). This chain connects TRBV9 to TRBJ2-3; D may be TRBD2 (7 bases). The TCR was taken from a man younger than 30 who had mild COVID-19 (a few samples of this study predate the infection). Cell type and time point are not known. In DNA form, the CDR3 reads TGTGCCAGCAGCGGACGAGAGGGGGGGAGCACAGATACGCAGTATTTT. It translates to CASSGREGGSTDTQYF.